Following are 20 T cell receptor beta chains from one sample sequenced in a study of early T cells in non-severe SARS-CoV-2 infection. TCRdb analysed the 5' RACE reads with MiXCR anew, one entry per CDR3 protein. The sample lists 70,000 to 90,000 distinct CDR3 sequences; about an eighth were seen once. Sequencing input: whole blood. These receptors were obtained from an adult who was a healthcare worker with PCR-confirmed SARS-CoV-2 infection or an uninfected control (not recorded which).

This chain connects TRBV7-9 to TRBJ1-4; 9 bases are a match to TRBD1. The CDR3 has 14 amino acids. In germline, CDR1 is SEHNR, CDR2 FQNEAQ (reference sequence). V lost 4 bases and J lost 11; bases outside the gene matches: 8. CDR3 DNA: TGTGCCAGCAGCTCCCGGGACAGGGTTGGGAAACTGTTTTTT. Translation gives CASSSRDRVGKLFF.

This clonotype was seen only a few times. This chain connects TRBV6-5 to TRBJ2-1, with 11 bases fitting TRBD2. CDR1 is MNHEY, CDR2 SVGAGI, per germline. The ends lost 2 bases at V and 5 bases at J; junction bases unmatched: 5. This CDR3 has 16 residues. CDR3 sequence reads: CASSYVGLAGNNEQFF. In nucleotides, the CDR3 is TGTGCCAGCAGTTACGTCGGACTAGCGGGTAACAATGAGCAGTTCTTC.

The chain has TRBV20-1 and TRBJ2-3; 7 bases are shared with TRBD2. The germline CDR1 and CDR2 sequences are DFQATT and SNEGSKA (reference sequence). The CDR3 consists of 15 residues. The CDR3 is CSHLSASGATDTQYF. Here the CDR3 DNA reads TGCAGCCACCTTAGTGCGAGCGGGGCAACAGATACGCAGTATTTT.

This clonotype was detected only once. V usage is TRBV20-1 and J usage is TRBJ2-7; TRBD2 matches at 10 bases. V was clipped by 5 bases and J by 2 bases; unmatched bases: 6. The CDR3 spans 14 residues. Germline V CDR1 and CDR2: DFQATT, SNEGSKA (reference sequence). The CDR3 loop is CSAPRTSGAYEQYF. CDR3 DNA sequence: TGCAGTGCTCCCCGGACTAGCGGCGCCTACGAGCAGTACTTC.

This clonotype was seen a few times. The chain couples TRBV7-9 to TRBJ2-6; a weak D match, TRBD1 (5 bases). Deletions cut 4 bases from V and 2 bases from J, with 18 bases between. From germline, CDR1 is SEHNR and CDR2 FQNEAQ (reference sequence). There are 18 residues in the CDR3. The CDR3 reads CASSSTAPRSPGANVLTF. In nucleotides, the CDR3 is TGTGCCAGCAGCTCGACAGCCCCCCGGTCGCCTGGGGCCAACGTCCTGACTTTC.

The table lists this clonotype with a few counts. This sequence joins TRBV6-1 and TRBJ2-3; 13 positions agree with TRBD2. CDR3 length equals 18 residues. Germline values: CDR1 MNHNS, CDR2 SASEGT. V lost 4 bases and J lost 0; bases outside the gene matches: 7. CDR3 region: CASSGGWTSGSSTDTQYF. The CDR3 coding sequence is TGTGCCAGCAGTGGGGGCTGGACTAGCGGGAGTAGCACAGATACGCAGTATTTT.

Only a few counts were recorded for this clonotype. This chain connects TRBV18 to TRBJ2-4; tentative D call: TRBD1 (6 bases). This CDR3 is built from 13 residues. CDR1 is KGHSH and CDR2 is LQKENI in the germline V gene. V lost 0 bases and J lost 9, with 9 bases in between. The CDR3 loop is CASSPPDSSIQYF. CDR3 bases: TGTGCCAGCTCACCACCGGACAGTAGCATTCAGTACTTC.

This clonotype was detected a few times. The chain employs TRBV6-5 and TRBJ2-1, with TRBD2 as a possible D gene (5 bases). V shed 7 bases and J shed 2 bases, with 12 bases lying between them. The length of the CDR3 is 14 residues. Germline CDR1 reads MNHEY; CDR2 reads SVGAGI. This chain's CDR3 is CASTSLGAYNEQFF. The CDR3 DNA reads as TGTGCCAGCACCTCCCTGGGAGCCTACAATGAGCAGTTCTTC.

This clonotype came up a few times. The CDR3 region has the DNA TGTGCCAGCTCACCAACAGGGGGCGATTCACCCCTCCACTTT. Residues: CASSPTGGDSPLHF. This sequence joins TRBV18 and TRBJ1-6, with 9 bases fitting TRBD1. Germline CDR1 is KGHSH and CDR2 is LQKENI. This CDR3 is 14 amino acids long. After removal of 2 bases from V and 8 bases from J, the junction contained 1 base not matched to a gene.

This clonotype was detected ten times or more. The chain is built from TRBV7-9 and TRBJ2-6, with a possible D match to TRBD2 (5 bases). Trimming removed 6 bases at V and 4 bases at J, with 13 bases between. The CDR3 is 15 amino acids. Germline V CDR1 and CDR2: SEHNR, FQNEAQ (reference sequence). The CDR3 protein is CASSTPGSGANVLTF. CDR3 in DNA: TGTGCCAGCAGTACCCCGGGGTCCGGGGCCAACGTCCTGACTTTC. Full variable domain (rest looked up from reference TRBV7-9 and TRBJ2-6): DTGVSQNPRHKITKRGQNVTFRCDPISEHNRLYWYRQTLGQGPEFLTYFQNEAQLEKSRLLSDRFSAERPKGSFSTLEIQRTEQGDSAMYLCASSTPGSGANVLTFGAGSRLTVL.

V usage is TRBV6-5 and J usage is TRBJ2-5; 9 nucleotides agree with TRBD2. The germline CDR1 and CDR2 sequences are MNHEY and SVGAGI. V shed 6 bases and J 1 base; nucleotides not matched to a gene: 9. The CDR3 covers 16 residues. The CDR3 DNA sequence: TGTGCCAGCAGAATAGCGGGAGTTTTTTCCCAAGAGACCCAGTACTTC. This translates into CASRIAGVFSQETQYF.

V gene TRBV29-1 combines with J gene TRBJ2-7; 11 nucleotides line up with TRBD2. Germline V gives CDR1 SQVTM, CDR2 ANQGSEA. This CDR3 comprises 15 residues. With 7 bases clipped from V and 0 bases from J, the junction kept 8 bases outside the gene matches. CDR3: CSGEISGRGSYEQYF. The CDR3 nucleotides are TGCAGCGGAGAGATTAGCGGGAGGGGCTCCTACGAGCAGTACTTC.

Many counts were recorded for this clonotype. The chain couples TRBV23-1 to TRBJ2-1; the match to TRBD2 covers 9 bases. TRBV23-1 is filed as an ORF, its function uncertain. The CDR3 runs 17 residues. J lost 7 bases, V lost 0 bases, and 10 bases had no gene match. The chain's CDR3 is CASSQSWREGPGNEQFF. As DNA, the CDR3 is TGCGCCAGCAGTCAATCGTGGCGGGAGGGCCCGGGGAATGAGCAGTTCTTC.

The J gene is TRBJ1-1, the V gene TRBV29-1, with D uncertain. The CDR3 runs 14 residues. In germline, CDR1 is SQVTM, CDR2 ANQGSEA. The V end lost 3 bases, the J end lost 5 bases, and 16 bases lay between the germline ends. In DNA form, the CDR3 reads TGCAGCGTTGAGCGTCCACATTTGGGTACTGAAGCTTTCTTT. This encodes CSVERPHLGTEAFF. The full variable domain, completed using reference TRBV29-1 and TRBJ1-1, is SAVISQKPSRDICQRGTSLTIQCQVDSQVTMMFWYRQQPGQSLTLIATANQGSEATYESGFVIDKFPISRPNLTFSTLTVSNMSPEDSSIYLCSVERPHLGTEAFFGQGTRLTVV.

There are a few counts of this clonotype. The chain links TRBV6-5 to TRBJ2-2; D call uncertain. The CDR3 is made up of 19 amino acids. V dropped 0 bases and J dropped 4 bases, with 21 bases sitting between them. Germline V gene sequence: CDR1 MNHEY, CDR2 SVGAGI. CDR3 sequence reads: CASSYSIGFGDVGTGELFF. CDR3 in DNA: TGTGCCAGCAGTTACTCGATTGGGTTTGGGGATGTCGGCACCGGGGAGCTGTTTTTT.

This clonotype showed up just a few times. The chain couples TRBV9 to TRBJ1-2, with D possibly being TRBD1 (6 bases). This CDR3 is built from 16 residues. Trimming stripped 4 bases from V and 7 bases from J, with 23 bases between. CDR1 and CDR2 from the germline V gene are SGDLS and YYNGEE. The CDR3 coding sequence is TGTGCCAGCAGCACCCCGGGGGGCCCAGGCGGTGGTGGCTACACCTTC. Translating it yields CASSTPGGPGGGGYTF.

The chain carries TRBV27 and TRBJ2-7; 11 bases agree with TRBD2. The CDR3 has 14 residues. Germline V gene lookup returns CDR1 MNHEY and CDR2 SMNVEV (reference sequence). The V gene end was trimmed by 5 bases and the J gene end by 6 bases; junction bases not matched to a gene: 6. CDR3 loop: CASSISGRDGEQYF. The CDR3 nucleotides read TGTGCCAGCAGTATTAGCGGGAGGGATGGCGAGCAGTACTTC.

CDR3 protein: CASSLYDTQYF. The CDR3 DNA reads TGTGCCAGCAGTTTATATGATACGCAGTATTTT. This chain links TRBV28 with TRBJ2-3; D is unclear. V lost 1 base, J lost 6 bases, and 2 bases lay in between. Germline CDR1 MDHEN, CDR2 SYDVKM. This CDR3 comprises 11 residues. The whole variable domain, remainder taken from reference TRBV28 and TRBJ2-3, is DVKVTQSSRYLVKRTGEKVFLECVQDMDHENMFWYRQDPGLGLRLIYFSYDVKMKEKGDIPEGYSVSREKKERFSLILESASTNQTSMYLCASSLYDTQYFGPGTRLTVL.

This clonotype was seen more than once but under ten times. Written as DNA, the CDR3 is TGTGCCGGTATAGCGGGAGGTCGCACAGATACGCAGTATTTT. Translated: CAGIAGGRTDTQYF. The chain recombines TRBV30 with TRBJ2-3; 10 nucleotides match TRBD2. The CDR3 has 14 residues. J lost 1 base, V lost 8 bases, and 6 bases had no gene match. Germline values: CDR1 GTSNPN, CDR2 SVGIG (reference sequence). Filled out from reference TRBV30 and TRBJ2-3, the complete variable domain reads SQTIHQWPATLVQPVGSPLSLECTVEGTSNPNLYWYRQAAGRGLQLLFYSVGIGQISSEVPQNLSASRPQDRQFILSSKKLLLSDSGFYLCAGIAGGRTDTQYFGPGTRLTVL.

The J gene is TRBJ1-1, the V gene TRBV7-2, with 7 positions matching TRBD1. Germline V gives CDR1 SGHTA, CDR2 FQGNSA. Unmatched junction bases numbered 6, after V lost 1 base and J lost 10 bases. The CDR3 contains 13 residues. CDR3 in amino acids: CASSLGSQGGAFF. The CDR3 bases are TGTGCCAGCAGCTTAGGATCGCAGGGGGGAGCTTTCTTT.